A single sample is the source of the 20 T cell receptor beta chains below, sequenced in a study of monozygotic twins with inflammatory bowel disease. After re-calling the 5' RACE reads, TCRdb lists one entry per CDR3 protein, DNA absent. Recorded for this sample: some 200,000 distinct CDR3 sequences. Sequencing input: blood. The receptors shown here come from a human donor with ulcerative colitis or Crohn's disease, or a healthy co-twin of an affected twin (not recorded which).

The rearrangement links TRBV6-2 or TRBV6-3 to TRBJ1-1; without DNA, the TCRdb call of TRBD1 cannot be checked. The CDR3 is made up of 15 amino acids. Germline loops: CDR1 MNHEY, CDR2 SVGEGT. CDR3 sequence reads: CASSPRTSSNTEAFF.

CDR3 region: CASSFGTANYGYTF. This chain connects TRBV12-3 or TRBV12-4 to TRBJ1-2. The CDR3 is 14 residues long.

The chain joins TRBV20-1 to TRBJ2-7. This CDR3 region has 15 residues. Looked up from germline, CDR1 is DFQATT and CDR2 is SNEGSKA (reference sequence). This CDR3 is CSATHVRLETYEQYF.

CDR3 sequence: CASSYGQGAGQPQHF. J is TRBJ1-5 and V is TRBV6-5; TCRdb's assignment of TRBD1 cannot be checked, as there is no DNA. Germline loops: CDR1 MNHEY, CDR2 SVGAGI. The CDR3 runs to 15 residues.

The V and J genes are TRBV2 and TRBJ2-1; TCRdb returns TRBD1, unconfirmable since there is no DNA. Germline-derived CDR1 and CDR2 are SNHLY and FYNNEI. There are 12 residues in the CDR3. The CDR3 loop is CASSLDRYEQFF.

This sequence joins TRBV25-1 and TRBJ2-3; TCRdb designates TRBD1, a call that cannot be tested without DNA. Germline CDR1 reads MGHDK; CDR2 reads SYGVNS. This CDR3 spans 17 amino acids. This chain's CDR3 is CASSEFRAGGYTDTQYF.

The V gene is TRBV6-2 or TRBV6-3, the J gene TRBJ1-3. CDR1 is MNHEY and CDR2 is SVGEGT in the germline V gene. The CDR3 covers 16 residues. CDR3 in amino acids: CASSTRGPDSGNTIYF.

The chain has TRBV20-1 and TRBJ2-1; TCRdb names TRBD2, which stays unverified in the absence of DNA. The CDR3 runs 12 residues. Germline V gene lookup returns CDR1 DFQATT and CDR2 SNEGSKA (reference sequence). CDR3 residues: CSAGGTRNEQFF.

The J gene is TRBJ2-7, the V gene TRBV20-1; TCRdb proposes TRBD2, but this gene call is untestable without DNA. CDR1 is DFQATT and CDR2 is SNEGSKA in the germline V gene (reference sequence). There are 13 residues in the CDR3. The CDR3 loop reads CSAVTASPYEQYF.

The chain employs TRBV6-2 or TRBV6-3 and TRBJ1-1; checking the TCRdb D call of TRBD1 is not possible without DNA. Germline CDR1 MNHEY, CDR2 SVGEGT. This CDR3 spans 16 amino acids. CDR3 region: CASSVPGQGMRTEAFF.

V usage is TRBV11-1 and J usage is TRBJ2-3; without DNA, the TCRdb call of TRBD2 cannot be checked. Germline V gene data show CDR1 as SGHAT and CDR2 as FQDESV (reference sequence). The CDR3 consists of 18 residues. The CDR3: CASSLEKSSGRLADTQYF. The full variable domain, its missing parts supplied by reference TRBV11-1 and TRBJ2-3, is EAEVAQSPRYKITEKSQAVAFWCDPISGHATLYWYRQILGQGPELLVQFQDESVVDDSQLPKDRFSAERLKGVDSTLKIQPAELGDSAMYLCASSLEKSSGRLADTQYFGPGTRLTVL.

The V call is TRBV7-3, the J call TRBJ2-1; there is no DNA to check the TCRdb D call of TRBD1. Germline V lookup: CDR1 SGHTA, CDR2 FQGTGA. This CDR3 spans 16 amino acids. CDR3 residues: CASSLTGGASYNEQFF.

This rearrangement joins TRBV4-1 to TRBJ2-2; TCRdb names TRBD2, which stays unverified in the absence of DNA. The CDR3 loop spans 17 amino acids. In germline, CDR1 is MGHRA, CDR2 YSYEKL. The CDR3 here is CASRRTGRQGYTGELFF.

V gene TRBV19 combines with J gene TRBJ1-5; TCRdb's D call, TRBD1, is unchecked because there is no DNA. This CDR3 spans 16 amino acids. The germline CDR1 and CDR2 sequences are LNHDA and SQIVND (reference sequence). The CDR3 sequence is CASSPQGVGSEQPQHF.

V and J are TRBV28 and TRBJ1-2; TCRdb calls TRBD1, which cannot be checked without DNA. Germline V gene sequence: CDR1 MDHEN, CDR2 SYDVKM. This CDR3 is built from 15 residues. Here the CDR3 reads CAVKQGSQHNYGYTF.

The genes are TRBV6-1 and TRBJ2-3; no DNA is available, so the TRBD1 call from TCRdb remains unchecked. Germline V lookup: CDR1 MNHNS, CDR2 SASEGT. The CDR3 runs to 14 residues. CDR3 region: CASTDRGGADTQYF.

The chain employs TRBV5-1 and TRBJ2-7. Germline assignment: CDR1 SGHRS and CDR2 YFSETQ. The CDR3 sequence is 14 residues long. The CDR3 protein is CASSLGSQAYEQYF.

The J gene is TRBJ1-4, the V gene TRBV5-1. The germline CDR1 and CDR2 sequences are SGHRS and YFSETQ. The CDR3 is 14 amino acids. CDR3 protein: CASSLGSRGEKLFF.

V usage is TRBV3-1 and J usage is TRBJ2-1; as DNA is missing, the TRBD2 call by TCRdb cannot be tested. This CDR3 comprises 13 residues. The germline V gene has CDR1 LGHDT and CDR2 YNNKEL (reference sequence). The CDR3: CASSRSGSNEQFF.

The chain joins TRBV20-1 to TRBJ2-7. Germline CDR1 DFQATT, CDR2 SNEGSKA (reference sequence). The CDR3 covers 15 residues. CDR3 protein: CSARDPLAASHEQYF.